Listed below are T cell receptor beta chains from one sample, sequenced in a study of blood T cell repertoires in COVID-19. The repertoire was sequenced with immunoSEQ multiplex PCR; TCRdb's copy has only in-frame clones and lacks some. The data contain about 350,000 clones, about nine tenths of them singletons. Sequences were obtained from PBMCs or T cells enriched from blood (not recorded which). The receptors derive from a woman in her twenties or thirties who had been exposed to COVID-19. The CDR3 runs from the conserved cysteine through the conserved F or W. Fields, in order: clone size, D gene, J gene, V gene, CDR3 protein, CDR3 DNA. The D gene is left open where the match is weak. Clone size appears in some rows only: once, few, many, or a class for an expanded clone.

clone size: -
D gene: -
J gene: TRBJ2-3
V gene: TRBV27
CDR3 protein: CASSLRATDTQYF
CDR3 DNA: TGTGCCAGCAGTTTACGAGCAACAGATACGCAGTATTTT

clone size: -
D gene: TRBD1
J gene: TRBJ1-5
V gene: TRBV28
CDR3 protein: CASSPPTGGGQPQHF
CDR3 DNA: TGTGCCAGCAGCCCCCCCACAGGGGGTGGTCAGCCCCAGCATTTT

clone size: -
D gene: -
J gene: TRBJ2-1
V gene: TRBV7-6
CDR3 protein: CASSLVRGADYNEQFF
CDR3 DNA: TGTGCCAGCAGCTTAGTTCGGGGGGCGGACTACAATGAGCAGTTCTTC

clone size: -
D gene: TRBD2
J gene: TRBJ2-1
V gene: TRBV10-3
CDR3 protein: CAITGLAGGPSEQFF
CDR3 DNA: TGTGCCATCACCGGACTAGCGGGAGGGCCTAGTGAGCAGTTCTTC

clone size: -
D gene: -
J gene: TRBJ2-3
V gene: TRBV3-1/TRBV3-2
CDR3 protein: CASSQVVRGSPLHTDTQYF
CDR3 DNA: TGTGCCAGCAGCCAAGTCGTGCGGGGTTCCCCTTTACACACAGATACGCAGTATTTT

clone size: -
D gene: -
J gene: TRBJ1-2
V gene: TRBV19
CDR3 protein: CASSISLHGGYGYTF
CDR3 DNA: TGTGCCAGTAGTATATCCCTTCACGGGGGCTATGGCTACACCTTC

clone size: -
D gene: TRBD1
J gene: TRBJ1-1
V gene: TRBV18
CDR3 protein: CASSPGQGGTEAFF
CDR3 DNA: TGTGCCAGCTCGCCGGGACAGGGGGGGACTGAAGCTTTCTTT

clone size: -
D gene: -
J gene: TRBJ2-1
V gene: TRBV24-1
CDR3 protein: CATSETGGPSYNEQFF
CDR3 DNA: TGTGCCACCAGTGAAACGGGCGGGCCCTCCTACAATGAGCAGTTCTTC

clone size: -
D gene: TRBD1
J gene: TRBJ1-1
V gene: TRBV19
CDR3 protein: CASRDRQGPTEAFF
CDR3 DNA: TGTGCCAGTAGAGATAGACAGGGCCCCACTGAAGCTTTCTTT

clone size: -
D gene: TRBD1
J gene: TRBJ2-7
V gene: TRBV14
CDR3 protein: CASSQDDRGRSEQYF
CDR3 DNA: TGTGCCAGCAGCCAAGACGACAGGGGGCGGTCCGAGCAGTACTTC

clone size: -
D gene: -
J gene: TRBJ1-3
V gene: TRBV4-1
CDR3 protein: CASSPDISSGNTIYF
CDR3 DNA: TGCGCCAGCAGCCCCGACATAAGCTCTGGAAACACCATATATTTT

clone size: -
D gene: TRBD1
J gene: TRBJ1-2
V gene: TRBV9
CDR3 protein: CASSPHRGNYGYTF
CDR3 DNA: TGTGCCAGCAGCCCCCACAGGGGAAACTATGGCTACACCTTC

clone size: -
D gene: -
J gene: TRBJ1-3
V gene: TRBV13
CDR3 protein: CASSNYRDRRSGNTIYF
CDR3 DNA: TGTGCCAGCAGCAACTACAGGGATCGTCGGTCTGGAAACACCATATATTTT

clone size: -
D gene: TRBD1
J gene: TRBJ1-4
V gene: TRBV9
CDR3 protein: CASSVAGAGGREKLFF
CDR3 DNA: TGTGCCAGCAGCGTAGCTGGGGCAGGGGGTAGAGAAAAACTGTTTTTT

clone size: -
D gene: TRBD1
J gene: TRBJ2-1
V gene: TRBV2
CDR3 protein: CASKGEGAKFF
CDR3 DNA: TGTGCCAGCAAGGGCGAGGGGGCGAAGTTCTTC

clone size: -
D gene: TRBD2
J gene: TRBJ2-4
V gene: TRBV19
CDR3 protein: CASSFFGASGYRSAKNIQYF
CDR3 DNA: TGTGCCAGTAGTTTTTTTGGTGCTAGCGGGTATCGGTCGGCCAAAAACATTCAGTACTTC

clone size: -
D gene: TRBD2
J gene: TRBJ2-1
V gene: TRBV3-1/TRBV3-2
CDR3 protein: CASSQGLAGVYEQFF
CDR3 DNA: TGTGCCAGCAGCCAAGGGCTAGCGGGAGTCTATGAGCAGTTCTTC

clone size: -
D gene: -
J gene: TRBJ2-3
V gene: TRBV11-2
CDR3 protein: CASIERQSTDTQYF
CDR3 DNA: TGTGCCAGCATCGAGAGACAGAGCACAGATACGCAGTATTTT

clone size: -
D gene: TRBD1
J gene: TRBJ1-2
V gene: TRBV28
CDR3 protein: CASSEKRPGQLYGYTF
CDR3 DNA: TGTGCCAGCAGCGAGAAACGACCGGGACAGCTCTATGGCTACACCTTC

clone size: -
D gene: TRBD1
J gene: TRBJ2-7
V gene: TRBV11-2
CDR3 protein: CASSLGLGTGSYEQYF
CDR3 DNA: TGTGCCAGCAGCTTAGGGCTCGGGACAGGGTCCTACGAGCAGTACTTC

clone size: -
D gene: TRBD1
J gene: TRBJ2-2
V gene: TRBV2
CDR3 protein: CASSPGQGRFANTGELFF
CDR3 DNA: TGTGCCAGCAGTCCCGGACAGGGGAGATTTGCGAACACCGGGGAGCTGTTTTTT

clone size: -
D gene: -
J gene: TRBJ1-5
V gene: TRBV27
CDR3 protein: CASSFQGARQPQHF
CDR3 DNA: TGTGCCAGCAGTTTTCAAGGGGCGCGGCAGCCCCAGCATTTT

clone size: -
D gene: -
J gene: TRBJ2-5
V gene: TRBV28
CDR3 protein: CASTTGKTQYF
CDR3 DNA: TGTGCCAGCACTACAGGGAAGACCCAGTACTTC

clone size: -
D gene: -
J gene: TRBJ2-3
V gene: TRBV12-3/TRBV12-4
CDR3 protein: CASSPGEAQYF
CDR3 DNA: TGTGCCAGCAGTCCCGGTGAAGCGCAGTATTTT

clone size: -
D gene: -
J gene: TRBJ1-1
V gene: TRBV7-9
CDR3 protein: CASRGRAKAEAFF
CDR3 DNA: TGTGCCAGCAGAGGCAGGGCTAAGGCTGAAGCTTTCTTT

clone size: once
D gene: TRBD1
J gene: TRBJ2-3
V gene: TRBV9
CDR3 protein: CASSGGAGGTDTQYF
CDR3 DNA: TGTGCCAGCAGCGGTGGGGCAGGGGGAACAGATACGCAGTATTTT

clone size: -
D gene: -
J gene: TRBJ1-3
V gene: TRBV7-8
CDR3 protein: CASSSDSSGNTIYF
CDR3 DNA: TGTGCCAGCAGCTCGGACAGCTCTGGAAACACCATATATTTT

clone size: -
D gene: -
J gene: TRBJ1-1
V gene: TRBV11-2
CDR3 protein: CASEENTEAFF
CDR3 DNA: TGTGCCAGCGAGGAGAACACTGAAGCTTTCTTT

clone size: -
D gene: -
J gene: TRBJ1-1
V gene: TRBV30
CDR3 protein: CAWKQGIMNTEAFF
CDR3 DNA: TGTGCCTGGAAACAGGGAATCATGAACACTGAAGCTTTCTTT

clone size: -
D gene: TRBD1
J gene: TRBJ2-7
V gene: TRBV5-1
CDR3 protein: CASSLGPGQGRYSYEQYF
CDR3 DNA: TGCGCCAGCAGCTTAGGACCGGGACAGGGGAGGTACTCCTACGAGCAGTACTTC

clone size: -
D gene: -
J gene: TRBJ1-1
V gene: TRBV10-2
CDR3 protein: CASSGGWVGNTEAFF
CDR3 DNA: TGCGCCAGCAGCGGGGGGTGGGTAGGGAACACTGAAGCTTTCTTT

clone size: -
D gene: TRBD1
J gene: TRBJ1-2
V gene: TRBV29-1
CDR3 protein: CSTWTGKTYGYTF
CDR3 DNA: TGCAGCACATGGACAGGGAAGACCTATGGCTACACCTTC

clone size: -
D gene: TRBD1
J gene: TRBJ2-2
V gene: TRBV7-3
CDR3 protein: CASSSGQGGTGELFF
CDR3 DNA: TGTGCCAGCAGCTCCGGACAGGGCGGCACCGGGGAGCTGTTTTTT

clone size: -
D gene: -
J gene: TRBJ2-7
V gene: TRBV12-5
CDR3 protein: CASGAESYEQYF
CDR3 DNA: TGTGCTAGTGGCGCGGAATCCTACGAGCAGTACTTC

clone size: -
D gene: TRBD2
J gene: TRBJ2-1
V gene: TRBV10-3
CDR3 protein: CASASSGLSNEQFF
CDR3 DNA: TGTGCCTCGGCATCTAGCGGGCTAAGCAATGAGCAGTTCTTC

clone size: -
D gene: TRBD2
J gene: TRBJ2-7
V gene: TRBV3-1/TRBV3-2
CDR3 protein: CASSPRTSDSYEQYF
CDR3 DNA: TGTGCCAGCAGCCCCCGGACTAGTGACTCGTACGAGCAGTACTTC

clone size: -
D gene: -
J gene: TRBJ2-2
V gene: TRBV30
CDR3 protein: CAWSVHQGLNTGELFF
CDR3 DNA: TGTGCCTGGAGTGTACATCAGGGCTTGAACACCGGGGAGCTGTTTTTT

clone size: -
D gene: TRBD1
J gene: TRBJ1-4
V gene: TRBV27
CDR3 protein: CASSFRGLLFF
CDR3 DNA: TGTGCCAGCAGTTTCAGGGGGTTGCTGTTTTTT

clone size: -
D gene: -
J gene: TRBJ1-5
V gene: TRBV27
CDR3 protein: CASSLKSLQAGQPQHF
CDR3 DNA: TGTGCCAGCAGTTTAAAGTCGTTGCAGGCAGGCCAGCCCCAGCATTTT

clone size: -
D gene: TRBD2
J gene: TRBJ2-5
V gene: TRBV9
CDR3 protein: CASSVGLAGGETQYF
CDR3 DNA: TGTGCCAGCAGCGTAGGACTAGCGGGAGGAGAGACCCAGTACTTC

clone size: -
D gene: TRBD1
J gene: TRBJ1-2
V gene: TRBV9
CDR3 protein: CASSPRGTGTRGYTF
CDR3 DNA: TGTGCCAGCAGCCCCCGCGGGACAGGCACTCGGGGCTACACCTTC

clone size: -
D gene: TRBD2
J gene: TRBJ2-4
V gene: TRBV28
CDR3 protein: CASSSSGAAKNIQYF
CDR3 DNA: TGTGCCAGCAGTTCTAGCGGGGCGGCCAAAAACATTCAGTACTTC

clone size: -
D gene: -
J gene: TRBJ2-1
V gene: TRBV4-2
CDR3 protein: CASSQEGGNIGNEQFF
CDR3 DNA: TGTGCCAGCAGCCAAGAAGGCGGGAATATAGGGAATGAGCAGTTCTTC